This TCR beta chain was observed in a study of cytomegalovirus exposure and HLA in healthy donors. Notes on the study in general: Clusters of TCRs from the first cohort tended to co-occur in the 100 to 150 validation repertoires (as a later analysis found). Investigators reported 150 to 200 TCR beta chains as tied to cytomegalovirus.

Details on this clone: Its specificity is unknown.

The CDR3 length is 15 residues. Germline CDR1 and CDR2: SGHAT and FQNNGV. V shed 5 bases, J shed 2 bases, and the junction held 8 bases outside the gene matches. The table came from immunoSEQ multiplex PCR; TCRdb's copy has only in-frame clones and leaves some out. The sample consists of some 70,000 clones, around four fifths of them appearing once. The sequenced material came from PBMCs. This receptor was obtained from a man aged 25-40 years in good health and CMV-seronegative. The chain links TRBV11-2 to TRBJ2-5, with 7 bases lining up with TRBD2. CDR3 nucleotide sequence: TGTGCCAGCAGCCATCCGGGAGGTGGGCAAGAGACCCAGTACTTC. It encodes CASSHPGGGQETQYF. Together with reference TRBV11-2 and TRBJ2-5, the CDR3 gives the full variable domain: EAGVAQSPRYKIIEKRQSVAFWCNPISGHATLYWYQQILGQGPKLLIQFQNNGVVDDSQLPKDRFSAERLKGVDSTLKIQPAKLEDSAVYLCASSHPGGGQETQYFGPGTRLLVL.